Listed below are T cell receptor beta chains from one sample, sequenced in a study of blood T cell repertoires in COVID-19. This table comes from immunoSEQ multiplex PCR, and its TCRdb copy is limited to in-frame clones, with some not included. The sample includes 110,000 or so clones, 80% to 90% seen only once; the top ten take roughly a tenth. The specimen sequenced was peripheral blood. The receptors here all came from a human donor in a cohort sampled during active COVID-19. Each CDR3 is given with its conserved first and last residue. A D gene is named only where the DNA matches it firmly. The size entry is marked missing in some rows and otherwise reads once, few, many or a size class.

size	J	D	V	CDR3	DNA
-	TRBJ1-4	-	TRBV5-1	CASSLGSTATNEKLFF	TGCGCCAGCAGCTTGGGATCCACAGCAACTAATGAAAAACTGTTTTTT
-	TRBJ1-5	TRBD1	TRBV19	CASSNSGTGVNQPQHF	TGTGCCAGTAGTAACTCCGGGACAGGGGTCAATCAGCCCCAGCATTTT
-	TRBJ1-2	TRBD1	TRBV7-2	CASSPTGSGYTF	TGTGCCAGCAGCCCGACAGGGAGCGGCTACACCTTC
-	TRBJ1-4	-	TRBV2	CASSPRGARVLFF	TGTGCCAGCAGCCCCCGTGGGGCTCGGGTACTGTTTTTT
-	TRBJ1-4	-	TRBV21-1	CASSKISGQGRIEKLFF	TGTGCCAGCAGCAAAATTTCGGGACAGGGGCGGATTGAAAAACTGTTTTTT
-	TRBJ1-1	-	TRBV9	CASSVGTGQTPMNTEAFF	TGTGCCAGCAGCGTAGGTACAGGGCAAACTCCTATGAACACTGAAGCTTTCTTT
-	TRBJ2-1	-	TRBV10-3	CAISEGTRAYNEQFF	TGTGCCATCAGTGAGGGGACTCGGGCCTACAATGAGCAGTTCTTC
-	TRBJ2-7	TRBD1	TRBV11-3	CASNRDRNYEQYF	TGTGCCAGCAATCGGGACAGAAACTACGAGCAGTACTTC
-	TRBJ2-7	TRBD1	TRBV3-1/TRBV3-2	CASSPTGAEQYF	TGTGCCAGCAGCCCGACAGGGGCCGAGCAGTACTTC
-	TRBJ2-5	TRBD2	TRBV9	CASSVGGSGRGETQYF	TGTGCCAGCAGCGTAGGGGGCAGCGGGAGGGGAGAGACCCAGTACTTC
-	TRBJ1-5	TRBD1	TRBV9	CASSVDREIGNQPQHF	TGTGCCAGCAGCGTCGACAGGGAAATCGGCAATCAGCCCCAGCATTTT
-	TRBJ2-1	-	TRBV11-3	CASSPMDTGFYNEQFF	TGTGCCAGCAGCCCAATGGACACTGGGTTTTACAATGAGCAGTTCTTC
-	TRBJ2-7	TRBD1	TRBV19	CASSIAGTVPHEQYF	TGTGCCAGTAGTATAGCGGGGACAGTGCCCCACGAGCAGTACTTC
-	TRBJ1-2	TRBD1	TRBV5-4	CASIMNRGSYYGYTF	TGTGCCAGCATCATGAACAGGGGGTCTTACTATGGCTACACCTTC
-	TRBJ2-5	TRBD1	TRBV6-2/TRBV6-3	CASSKGTGTQETQYF	TGTGCCAGCAGCAAAGGGACAGGAACCCAAGAGACCCAGTACTTC
-	TRBJ2-6	-	TRBV14	CASSQESRRRSSGANVLTF	TGTGCCAGCAGCCAAGAGTCTCGTCGGCGGAGCTCTGGGGCCAACGTCCTGACTTTC
-	TRBJ2-4	-	TRBV19	CASSTRNPGAKVGAKNIQYF	TGTGCCAGTAGCACCCGGAACCCTGGGGCCAAGGTTGGAGCCAAAAACATTCAGTACTTC
-	TRBJ1-2	TRBD1	TRBV6-2/TRBV6-3	CASSYGNDREANYGYTF	TGTGCCAGCAGTTACGGAAACGACAGGGAAGCTAACTATGGCTACACCTTC
-	TRBJ2-1	TRBD1	TRBV27	CASSPIGTEDNEQFF	TGTGCCAGCAGTCCCATAGGGACAGAAGACAATGAGCAGTTCTTC
few	TRBJ2-1	TRBD2	TRBV7-2	CASSSTSGMYNEQFF	TGTGCCAGCAGCTCGACTAGCGGGATGTACAATGAGCAGTTCTTC
-	TRBJ1-1	-	TRBV5-1	CASSADFQLTTEAFF	TGCGCCAGCAGCGCGGACTTCCAGTTGACCACTGAAGCTTTCTTT
-	TRBJ2-1	TRBD2	TRBV4-3	CASSQNRGGRQFF	TGCGCCAGCAGCCAGAACCGGGGGGGCCGGCAGTTCTTC
-	TRBJ2-7	TRBD2	TRBV6-1	CASSGTKTSGRTYEQYF	TGTGCCAGCAGTGGAACTAAAACTAGCGGGAGAACCTACGAGCAGTACTTC
-	TRBJ2-5	-	TRBV6-2/TRBV6-3	CASSRPGETQYF	TGTGCCAGCAGCAGGCCCGGGGAGACCCAGTACTTC
few	TRBJ1-5	-	TRBV2	CASSLRGTNQPQHF	TGTGCCAGCAGCCTCAGGGGCACCAATCAGCCCCAGCATTTT
-	TRBJ2-1	TRBD2	TRBV7-3	CASSPGGVAADYNEQFF	TGTGCCAGCAGCCCGGGGGGGGTAGCGGCAGACTACAATGAGCAGTTCTTC
-	TRBJ1-4	-	TRBV28	CASRQQGEKLFF	TGTGCCAGCAGACAACAGGGTGAAAAACTGTTTTTT
-	TRBJ2-7	TRBD1	TRBV7-8	CASSWDRSSYEQYF	TGTGCCAGCAGCTGGGACAGGAGCTCCTACGAGCAGTACTTC
-	TRBJ2-7	TRBD2	TRBV19	CASTPGGASGVYEQYF	TGTGCCAGTACCCCCGGGGGTGCTAGCGGGGTTTACGAGCAGTACTTC
-	TRBJ2-7	-	TRBV6-5	CASSYSNRFIYEQYF	TGTGCCAGCAGTTACTCGAACAGGTTTATCTACGAGCAGTACTTC
-	TRBJ2-7	-	TRBV2	CASSGLERQYF	TGTGCCAGCAGTGGACTTGAAAGGCAGTACTTC
-	TRBJ1-5	-	TRBV3-1/TRBV3-2	CASSQGPNQPQHF	TGTGCCAGCAGCCAAGGTCCAAATCAGCCCCAGCATTTT
-	TRBJ1-2	-	TRBV5-6	CASRRGLLYGYTF	TGTGCCAGCAGACGAGGACTGCTCTATGGCTACACCTTC
few	TRBJ1-5	-	TRBV6-2/TRBV6-3	CASSNTGVGGNQPQHF	TGTGCCAGCAGTAACACAGGAGTTGGAGGCAATCAGCCCCAGCATTTT
-	TRBJ2-2	TRBD1	TRBV9	CASSTDRGQTGELFF	TGTGCCAGCAGCACCGACAGGGGGCAGACCGGGGAGCTGTTTTTT
-	TRBJ2-7	-	TRBV9	CASSPQGGIYEQYF	TGTGCCAGCAGCCCCCAGGGTGGGATATACGAGCAGTACTTC
-	TRBJ2-1	-	TRBV4-3	CASSRDNEQFF	TGCGCCAGCAGCCGAGACAATGAGCAGTTCTTC
once	TRBJ2-5	TRBD2	TRBV5-5	CASSLLRGTSKETQYF	TGTGCCAGCAGCTTGTTGCGTGGGACTAGCAAAGAGACCCAGTACTTC
-	TRBJ2-5	-	TRBV5-4	CASSWAPQETQYF	TGTGCCAGCAGCTGGGCCCCACAAGAGACCCAGTACTTC
-	TRBJ2-5	-	TRBV7-2	CASSPRETQYF	TGTGCCAGCAGCCCCCGGGAGACCCAGTACTTC
-	TRBJ1-6	-	TRBV14	CASSQGFVIPNSPLHF	TGTGCCAGCAGCCAGGGCTTTGTGATCCCTAATTCACCCCTCCACTTT
-	TRBJ2-7	TRBD1	TRBV18	CASSPDRVEQYF	TGTGCCAGCTCACCCGACAGGGTCGAGCAGTACTTC
-	TRBJ2-5	-	TRBV18	CASSPPTRETQYF	TGTGCCAGCTCACCACCGACGAGGGAGACCCAGTACTTC
-	TRBJ1-5	-	TRBV2	CASNPPGNQPQHF	TGTGCCAGCAATCCCCCGGGGAATCAGCCCCAGCATTTT
few	TRBJ2-1	-	TRBV9	CASSGQSNEQFF	TGTGCCAGCAGCGGACAGAGCAATGAGCAGTTCTTC
-	TRBJ1-2	-	TRBV12-3/TRBV12-4	CASRYGSHGYTF	TGTGCCAGCAGATACGGGAGTCATGGCTACACCTTC
-	TRBJ2-3	TRBD2	TRBV5-1	CASSFSGRATDTQYF	TGCGCCAGCAGCTTTAGCGGGAGAGCTACAGATACGCAGTATTTT
-	TRBJ1-4	-	TRBV19	CASSTTVVVEKLFF	TGTGCCAGTAGTACCACGGTGGTAGTCGAAAAACTGTTTTTT
-	TRBJ1-1	-	TRBV28	CASSQSGNTEAFF	TGTGCCAGCAGTCAAAGCGGGAACACTGAAGCTTTCTTT
-	TRBJ2-7	-	TRBV6-6	CASSYGGTAYEQYF	TGTGCCAGCAGTTACGGGGGCACGGCCTACGAGCAGTACTTC
-	TRBJ2-5	TRBD2	TRBV5-4	CASSSGLAGARETQYF	TGTGCCAGCAGCTCGGGACTAGCGGGAGCTCGAGAGACCCAGTACTTC
-	TRBJ1-5	-	TRBV27	CASTPRGGLGQPQHF	TGTGCCAGCACCCCACGGGGGGGGCTAGGCCAGCCCCAGCATTTT